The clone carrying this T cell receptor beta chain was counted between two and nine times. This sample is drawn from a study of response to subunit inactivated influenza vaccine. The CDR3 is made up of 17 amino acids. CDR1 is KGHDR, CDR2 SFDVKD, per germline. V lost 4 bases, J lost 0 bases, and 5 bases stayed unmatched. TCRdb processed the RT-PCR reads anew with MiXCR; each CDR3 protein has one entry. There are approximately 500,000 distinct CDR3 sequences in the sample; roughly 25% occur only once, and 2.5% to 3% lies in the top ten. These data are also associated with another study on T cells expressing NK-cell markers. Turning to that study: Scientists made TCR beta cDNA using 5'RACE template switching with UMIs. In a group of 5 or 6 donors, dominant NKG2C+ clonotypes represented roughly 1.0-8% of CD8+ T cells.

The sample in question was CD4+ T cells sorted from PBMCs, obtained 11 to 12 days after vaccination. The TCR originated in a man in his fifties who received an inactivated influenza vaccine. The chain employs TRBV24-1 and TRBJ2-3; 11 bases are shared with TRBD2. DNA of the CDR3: TGTGCCACCAGTGACATCCGGACTAGCGGGAGCACAGATACGCAGTATTTT. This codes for CATSDIRTSGSTDTQYF.